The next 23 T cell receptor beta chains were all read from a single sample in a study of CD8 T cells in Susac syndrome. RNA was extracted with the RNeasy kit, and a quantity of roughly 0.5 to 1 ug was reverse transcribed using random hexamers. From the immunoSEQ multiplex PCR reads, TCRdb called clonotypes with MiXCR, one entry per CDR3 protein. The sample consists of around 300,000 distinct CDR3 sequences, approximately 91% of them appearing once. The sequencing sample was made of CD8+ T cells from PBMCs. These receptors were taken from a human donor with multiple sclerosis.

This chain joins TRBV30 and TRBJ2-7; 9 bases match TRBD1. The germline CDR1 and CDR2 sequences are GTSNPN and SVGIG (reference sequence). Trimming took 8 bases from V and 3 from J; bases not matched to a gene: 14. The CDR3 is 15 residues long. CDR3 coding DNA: TGTGCCGGTGCATTAGGGACAGGGTTCTTCTACGAGCAGTACTTC. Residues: CAGALGTGFFYEQYF.

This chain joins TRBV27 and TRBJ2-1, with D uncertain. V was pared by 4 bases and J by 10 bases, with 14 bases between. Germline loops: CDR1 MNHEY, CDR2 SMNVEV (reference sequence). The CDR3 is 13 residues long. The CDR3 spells CASSWGMAHEQFF. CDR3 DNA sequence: TGTGCCAGCAGTTGGGGTATGGCACACGAGCAGTTCTTC.

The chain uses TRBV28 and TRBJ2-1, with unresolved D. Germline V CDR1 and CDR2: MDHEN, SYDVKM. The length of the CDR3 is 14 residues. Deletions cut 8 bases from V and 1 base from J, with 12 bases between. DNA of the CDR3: TGTGCCAGCCGCCCCGTCTGGTCCTACAATGAGCAGTTCTTC. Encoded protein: CASRPVWSYNEQFF.

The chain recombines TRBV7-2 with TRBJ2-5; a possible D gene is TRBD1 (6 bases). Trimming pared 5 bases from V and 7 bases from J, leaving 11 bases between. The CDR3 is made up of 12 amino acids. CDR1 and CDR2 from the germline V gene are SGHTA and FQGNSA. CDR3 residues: CASSPGDGTQYF. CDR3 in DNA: TGTGCCAGCAGCCCAGGGGATGGGACCCAGTACTTC.

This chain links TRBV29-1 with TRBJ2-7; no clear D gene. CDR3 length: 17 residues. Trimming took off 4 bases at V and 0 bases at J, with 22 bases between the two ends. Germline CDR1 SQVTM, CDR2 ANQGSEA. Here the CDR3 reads CSVVVRASTALSYEQYF. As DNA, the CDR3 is TGCAGCGTTGTGGTAAGGGCGTCAACGGCTCTCTCCTACGAGCAGTACTTC.

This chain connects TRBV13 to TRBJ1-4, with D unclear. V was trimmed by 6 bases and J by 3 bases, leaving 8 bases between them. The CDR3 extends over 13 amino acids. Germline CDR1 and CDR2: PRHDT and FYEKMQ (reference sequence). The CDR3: CASSFRPNEKLFF. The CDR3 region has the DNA TGTGCCAGCAGTTTCCGCCCTAATGAAAAACTGTTTTTT.

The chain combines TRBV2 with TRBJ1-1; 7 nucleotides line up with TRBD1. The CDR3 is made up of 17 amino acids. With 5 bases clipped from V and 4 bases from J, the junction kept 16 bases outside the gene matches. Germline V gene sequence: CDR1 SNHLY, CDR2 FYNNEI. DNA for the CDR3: TGTGCCAGCAGTCCTCCGGATCATCAATGGGACAGCACTGAAGCTTTCTTT. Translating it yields CASSPPDHQWDSTEAFF. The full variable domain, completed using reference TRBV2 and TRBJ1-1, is EPEVTQTPSHQVTQMGQEVILRCVPISNHLYFYWYRQILGQKVEFLVSFYNNEISEKSEIFDDQFSVERPDGSNFTLKIRSTKLEDSAMYFCASSPPDHQWDSTEAFFGQGTRLTVV.

In DNA form, the CDR3 reads TGTGCCTGGAGTGTAGGTCCCTTGGACGAGCAGTACTTC. Protein sequence: CAWSVGPLDEQYF. The chain uses TRBV30 and TRBJ2-7; no firm D call. Trimming removed 0 bases from V and 5 bases from J, with 11 bases in between. The V gene's germline CDR1 is GTSNPN and CDR2 SVGIG (reference sequence). This CDR3 spans 13 amino acids.

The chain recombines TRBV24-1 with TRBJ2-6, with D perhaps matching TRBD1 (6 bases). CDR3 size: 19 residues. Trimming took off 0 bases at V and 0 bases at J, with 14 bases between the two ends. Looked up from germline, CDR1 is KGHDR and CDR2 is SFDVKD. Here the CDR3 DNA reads TGTGCCACCAGTGATTTGCGTAGGACAGCCAGCTCTGGGGCCAACGTCCTGACTTTC. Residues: CATSDLRRTASSGANVLTF.

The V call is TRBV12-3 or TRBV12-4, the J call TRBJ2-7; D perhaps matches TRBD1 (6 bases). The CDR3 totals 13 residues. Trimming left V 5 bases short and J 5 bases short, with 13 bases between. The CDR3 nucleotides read TGTGCCAGCAGTGGTATTACAGGGAACGAGCAGTACTTC. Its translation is CASSGITGNEQYF.

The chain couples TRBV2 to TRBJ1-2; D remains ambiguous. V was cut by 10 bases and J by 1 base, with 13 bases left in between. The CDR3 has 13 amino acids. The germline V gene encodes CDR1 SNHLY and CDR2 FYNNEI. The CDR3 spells CATTRSFNYGYTF. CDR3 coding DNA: TGTGCCACCACTCGATCATTTAACTATGGCTACACCTTC.

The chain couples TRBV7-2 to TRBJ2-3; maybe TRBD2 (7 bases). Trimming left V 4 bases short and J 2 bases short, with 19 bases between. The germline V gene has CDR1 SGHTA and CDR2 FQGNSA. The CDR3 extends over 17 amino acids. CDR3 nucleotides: TGTGCCAGCAGCTCCCACATTTGGGGGGGGCTCACAGATACGCAGTATTTT. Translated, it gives CASSSHIWGGLTDTQYF.

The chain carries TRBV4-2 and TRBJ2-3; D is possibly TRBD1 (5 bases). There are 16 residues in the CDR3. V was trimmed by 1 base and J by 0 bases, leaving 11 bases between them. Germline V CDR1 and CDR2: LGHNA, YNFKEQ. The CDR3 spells CASSQGVQGSTDTQYF. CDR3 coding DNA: TGTGCCAGCAGCCAAGGGGTGCAGGGCAGCACAGATACGCAGTATTTT.

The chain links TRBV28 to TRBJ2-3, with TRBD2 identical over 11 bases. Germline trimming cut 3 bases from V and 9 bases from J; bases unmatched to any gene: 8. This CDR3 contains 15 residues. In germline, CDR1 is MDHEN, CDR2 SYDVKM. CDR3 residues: CASSFLTSGSSTQYF. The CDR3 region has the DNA TGTGCCAGCAGTTTTCTTACTAGCGGGAGTAGCACGCAGTATTTT.

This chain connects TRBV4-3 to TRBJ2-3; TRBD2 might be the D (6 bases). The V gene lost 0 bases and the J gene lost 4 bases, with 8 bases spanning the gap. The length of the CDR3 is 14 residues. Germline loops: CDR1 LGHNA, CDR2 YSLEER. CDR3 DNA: TGCGCCAGCAGCCAAGATCGCGGGGCAGATACGCAGTATTTT. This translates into CASSQDRGADTQYF.

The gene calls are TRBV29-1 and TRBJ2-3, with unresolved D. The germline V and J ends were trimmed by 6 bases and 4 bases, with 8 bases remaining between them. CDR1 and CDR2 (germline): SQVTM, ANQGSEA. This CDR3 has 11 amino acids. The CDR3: CSVLGADTQYF. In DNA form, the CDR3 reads TGCAGCGTGTTGGGTGCAGATACGCAGTATTTT.

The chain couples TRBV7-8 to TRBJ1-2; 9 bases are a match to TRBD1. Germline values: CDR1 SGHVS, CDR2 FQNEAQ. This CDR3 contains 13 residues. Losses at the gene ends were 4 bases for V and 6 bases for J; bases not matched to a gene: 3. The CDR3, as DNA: TGTGCCAGCAGCTCAACAGGGGGCCATGGCTACACCTTC. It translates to CASSSTGGHGYTF.

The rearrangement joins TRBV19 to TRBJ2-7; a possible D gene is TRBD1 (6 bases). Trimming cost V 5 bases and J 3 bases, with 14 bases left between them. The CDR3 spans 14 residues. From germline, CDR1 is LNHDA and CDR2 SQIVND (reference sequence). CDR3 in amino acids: CASSLLTGIYEQYF. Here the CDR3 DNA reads TGTGCCAGTAGTCTATTGACAGGTATCTACGAGCAGTACTTC.

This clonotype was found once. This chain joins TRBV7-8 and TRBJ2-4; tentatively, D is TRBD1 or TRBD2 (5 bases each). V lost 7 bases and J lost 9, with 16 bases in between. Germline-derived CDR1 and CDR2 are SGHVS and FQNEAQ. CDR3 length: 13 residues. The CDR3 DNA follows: TGTGCCAGCAAGTCCGGGGCTTTGAGCATTCAGTACTTC. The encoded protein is CASKSGALSIQYF. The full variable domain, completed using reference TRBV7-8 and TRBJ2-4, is GAGVSQSPRYKVAKRGQDVALRCDPISGHVSLFWYQQALGQGPEFLTYFQNEAQLDKSGLPSDRFFAERPEGSVSTLKIQRTQQEDSAVYLCASKSGALSIQYFGAGTRLSVL.

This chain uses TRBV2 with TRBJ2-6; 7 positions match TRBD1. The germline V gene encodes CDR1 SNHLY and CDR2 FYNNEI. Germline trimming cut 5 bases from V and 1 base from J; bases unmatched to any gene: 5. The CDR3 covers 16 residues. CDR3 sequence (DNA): TGTGCCAGCAGTTCCCCGACAGGGTCTGGGGCCAACGTCCTGACTTTC. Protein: CASSSPTGSGANVLTF.

CDR3 coding DNA: TGCGCCAGCAGCTTGCTCGGGGGGGACGAGCAGTACTTC. Residues: CASSLLGGDEQYF. This rearrangement joins TRBV4-3 to TRBJ2-7, with 8 bases aligning to TRBD2. The CDR3 runs 13 residues. The germline V gene has CDR1 LGHNA and CDR2 YSLEER. Trimming at V came to 5 bases and at J to 5 bases, leaving 5 bases not matched to a gene.

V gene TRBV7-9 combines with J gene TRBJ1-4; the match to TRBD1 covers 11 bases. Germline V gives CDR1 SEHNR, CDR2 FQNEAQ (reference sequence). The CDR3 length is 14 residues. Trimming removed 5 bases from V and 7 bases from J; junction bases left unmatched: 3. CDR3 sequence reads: CASSAGQGVEKLFF. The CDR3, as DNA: TGTGCCAGCAGCGCGGGACAGGGGGTTGAAAAACTGTTTTTT.

This chain's CDR3 is CASRTSGGVSYNEQFF. The CDR3 DNA sequence: TGTGCCAGCCGTACTAGCGGGGGGGTGTCCTACAATGAGCAGTTCTTC. The rearrangement uses TRBV27 and TRBJ2-1; TRBD2 matches at 13 bases. The CDR3 totals 16 residues. V lost 8 bases, J lost 1 base, and 5 bases stayed unmatched. Germline CDR1 MNHEY, CDR2 SMNVEV (reference sequence).